The TCR beta chain described here comes from a study of blood T cell repertoires in COVID-19. On the study more broadly: The United States, Italy and Spain provided the acute and convalescent COVID-19 samples.

Original data processing: Reference gene primers were amplified, and this amplification served to estimate nucleated cell counts. Profiling relied on immunoSEQ multiplex PCR, and the TCRdb table lists in-frame clones only, not all of them. V and J calls and clone size are given by that table; D and trimming were obtained from the DNA. The sample holds 100,000 to 150,000 clones, almost 70% seen once. V lost 5 bases and J 0 bases, leaving 16 bases between the germline ends. The germline V gene has CDR1 SGHTA and CDR2 FQGTGA. The CDR3 spans 17 residues. Sequencing used peripheral blood. The genes are TRBV7-3 and TRBJ1-4; D call uncertain. This receptor was identified in a woman in her 70s with acute or convalescent COVID-19. As DNA, the CDR3 is TGTGCCAGCAGCCCTCGTACTTCTGAGGCAACTAATGAAAAACTGTTTTTT. Protein: CASSPRTSEATNEKLFF.